The entry that follows covers one TCR beta chain sequence. This entry comes from a study of shared clonotypes between healthy human individuals. The V segment lost 5 bases and the J segment 4 bases; nucleotides outside the gene matches: 8. The CDR3 consists of 16 residues. The germline CDR1 and CDR2 sequences are MNHEY and SMNVEV (reference sequence). Libraries were prepared by immunoSEQ multiplex PCR; TCRdb keeps only in-frame clonotypes and omits some of them. The sample includes 2 million to 2.5 million clones, approximately 94% seen only once; the top ten take more than 0.1%. The sequence was collected from a man younger than 35 in good health. The sample was naive CD4+ T cells sorted from blood. The subset is: CD45RA+ positively selected. V and J are TRBV27 and TRBJ2-5; TRBD2 matches 12 bases. The CDR3 is CASSVLTSGGGETQYF. In DNA, the CDR3 is TGTGCCAGCAGTGTCCTGACTAGCGGGGGTGGAGAGACCCAGTACTTC.